These 21 T cell receptor beta chains were sequenced from one sample in a study of identical twins listed by TCRdb under 2016. The library relied on 5' RACE. Instrument used: Illumina HiSeq 2000. Through fastp at Q25 and MiXCR, TCRdb rebuilt clones from the public reads, retaining in-frame beta chains. A single entry per CDR3 protein holds the most common genes and DNA from its merged rows. This sample lists 1,800,000 or so distinct CDR3 sequences; less than 35% were detected once. The ten largest clones add up to more than 0.25% of the sample. Material: cord blood. Receptors originate from a newborn girl in good health.

This clonotype was counted a few times. The V and J genes are TRBV27 and TRBJ2-4, with D unclear. The V end lost 3 bases, the J end lost 8 bases, and 14 bases lay between the germline ends. The CDR3 spans 14 residues. Germline V lookup: CDR1 MNHEY, CDR2 SMNVEV (reference sequence). CDR3 residues: CASSFSVGIHIQYF. As DNA, the CDR3 is TGTGCCAGCAGTTTCAGTGTAGGGATACACATTCAGTACTTC.

Turning to this clonotype: A read error is possible here, since a much larger clone lies one base away. This rearrangement joins TRBV10-3 to TRBJ2-5, with 9 nucleotides matching TRBD1. Germline V lookup: CDR1 ENHRY, CDR2 SYGVKD. This CDR3 contains 15 residues. V dropped 0 bases and J dropped 11; count of bases not matched to a gene: 10. The CDR3 spells CAISESTGGKNEQYF. The CDR3 DNA sequence: TGTGCCATCAGTGAGTCGACAGGGGGTAAAAATGAGCAGTACTTC.

The chain links TRBV5-1 to TRBJ1-2, with 8 bases aligning to TRBD1. Trimming at V came to 4 bases and at J to 7 bases, leaving 6 bases not matched to a gene. The CDR3 consists of 13 residues. Germline lookup yields CDR1 SGHRS and CDR2 YFSETQ. The CDR3 DNA reads as TGCGCCAGCAGCGAGGGACAGGACTGTGGCTACACCTTC. The encoded protein is CASSEGQDCGYTF.

The chain carries TRBV28 and TRBJ2-7, with 7 bases that match TRBD1. Trimming at V came to 6 bases and at J to 3 bases, leaving 20 bases not matched to a gene. Germline V lookup: CDR1 MDHEN, CDR2 SYDVKM. This CDR3 region has 18 residues. CDR3 region: CASRDLTGFDFLSYEQYF. The CDR3, as DNA: TGTGCCAGCAGGGACCTGACAGGGTTTGATTTTCTTAGCTACGAGCAGTACTTC. Full variable domain (remainder filled in from reference TRBV28 and TRBJ2-7): DVKVTQSSRYLVKRTGEKVFLECVQDMDHENMFWYRQDPGLGLRLIYFSYDVKMKEKGDIPEGYSVSREKKERFSLILESASTNQTSMYLCASRDLTGFDFLSYEQYFGPGTRLTVT.

The V and J genes are TRBV29-1 and TRBJ2-2; perhaps TRBD1 as D (5 bases). Trimming removed 4 bases from V and 0 bases from J, with 6 bases in between. This CDR3 has 13 residues. Germline loops: CDR1 SQVTM, CDR2 ANQGSEA. CDR3 region: CSVGQSNTGELFF. In DNA, the CDR3 is TGCAGCGTTGGACAGTCGAACACCGGGGAGCTGTTTTTT.

V gene TRBV6-1 combines with J gene TRBJ2-4; D possibly uses TRBD1 or TRBD2 (5 bases each). The DNA matches TRBJ2-7 better at its end, which makes the J call doubtful. The CDR3 sequence is 13 residues long. Germline assignment: CDR1 MNHNS and CDR2 SASEGT. For the CDR3, the DNA is TGTGCCAGCAGTGAACTTGGGGACCACGAGCAGTACTTC. It yields the protein CASSELGDHEQYF.

The table lists this clonotype with a count of one. The chain employs TRBV25-1 and TRBJ2-2; 9 nucleotides agree with TRBD1. Per the germline V gene, CDR1 is MGHDK and CDR2 is SYGVNS. Unmatched junction bases numbered 21, after V lost 7 bases and J lost 6 bases. This CDR3 is built from 19 residues. The CDR3 is CASKSQALSGQGISGELFF. For the CDR3, the DNA is TGTGCCAGCAAGAGCCAAGCGCTCTCGGGACAGGGTATTTCCGGGGAGCTGTTTTTT.

The V call is TRBV12-3 or TRBV12-4, the J call TRBJ1-1; 10 bases are a match to TRBD1. Germline trimming cut 5 bases from V and 3 bases from J; bases unmatched to any gene: 6. The CDR3 extends over 15 amino acids. CDR3 in DNA: TGTGCCAGCAGTCCTGGGACAGGGGCCTACACTGAAGCTTTCTTT. Protein product: CASSPGTGAYTEAFF.

This clonotype was found a few times. This chain joins TRBV27 and TRBJ1-6; a weak D match, TRBD1 (5 bases). The ends were cut back, 0 bases at V and 9 bases at J, with 12 bases in the middle. Germline CDR1 reads MNHEY; CDR2 reads SMNVEV (reference sequence). The CDR3 spans 15 residues. CDR3 nucleotides: TGTGCCAGCAGTTTATCAAGTGCGGGGGGTTCACCCCTCCACTTT. This encodes CASSLSSAGGSPLHF.

The chain combines TRBV9 with TRBJ2-4, with TRBD1 matching over 7 bases. J gave up 13 bases and V 3 bases, and 16 bases lay outside the gene matches. CDR1 and CDR2 from the germline V gene are SGDLS and YYNGEE. The CDR3 sequence is 15 residues long. CDR3 region: CASSDRGNLNNEQYF. As DNA, the CDR3 is TGTGCCAGCAGCGACAGGGGCAACCTAAACAATGAGCAGTACTTC.

This chain uses TRBV10-3 with TRBJ2-3; 14 bases fit TRBD2. This CDR3 comprises 16 residues. V shed 3 bases, J shed 8 bases, and the junction held 7 bases outside the gene matches. From germline, CDR1 is ENHRY and CDR2 SYGVKD. CDR3 sequence (DNA): TGTGCCATCAGTGAAGGACTAGCGGGGGGAGAGGGTACGCAGTATTTT. Amino acid sequence: CAISEGLAGGEGTQYF.

The sample holds a few counts of this clonotype. The rearrangement links TRBV5-1 to TRBJ1-5; 11 bases are a match to TRBD1. The CDR3 spans 14 residues. Germline assignment: CDR1 SGHRS and CDR2 YFSETQ. With V trimmed by 3 bases and J by 9 bases, 5 bases remained unmatched. In DNA, the CDR3 is TGCGCCAGCAGCTCCGGACAGGGGGCGGCGCCCCAGCATTTT. Amino acid sequence: CASSSGQGAAPQHF.

This clonotype was counted only a few times. An end of the junction does not agree with germline; a read error may underlie this. The rearrangement joins TRBV7-9 to TRBJ1-1; tentatively, D is TRBD1 (5 bases). This CDR3 has 13 amino acids. CDR1 is SEHNR, CDR2 FQNEAQ, per germline (reference sequence). CDR3 in amino acids: CASSQDKGTEAFF. CDR3 coding DNA: TGTGCCAGCAGCCAGGACAAGGGCACTGAGGCTTTCTTT.

This rearrangement joins TRBV6-1 to TRBJ2-7; 7 bases match TRBD2. In germline, CDR1 is MNHNS, CDR2 SASEGT. The V segment lost 7 bases and the J segment 0 bases; nucleotides outside the gene matches: 3. The CDR3 consists of 13 residues. CDR3 sequence (DNA): TGTGCCAGCATTCGGGGGGTCTCCTACGAGCAGTACTTC. Translated, it gives CASIRGVSYEQYF.

This clonotype has just a few counts. This chain uses TRBV21-1 with TRBJ2-5; the D segment call TRBD2 is taken from the table without a DNA check. TRBV21-1 is assigned pseudogene status. CDR3 length: 13 residues. For the CDR3, the DNA is TGTGCCAGCAAGACTAGCGGGACCGAGACCCAGTACTTC. Protein: CASKTSGTETQYF.

As to this clonotype: Sequence at one end of the junction differs from germline and may be a read error. V usage is TRBV7-9 and J usage is TRBJ2-3; perhaps TRBD1 as D (5 bases). CDR1 is SEHNR, CDR2 FQNEAQ, per germline (reference sequence). The CDR3 contains 16 residues. CDR3 bases: TGTGCCAGCAGCGCCCGTTGGGGCGGTTTAACAGATACGCGGTATTTT. The encoded protein is CASSARWGGLTDTRYF. Drawing the rest from reference TRBV7-9 and TRBJ2-3, the complete variable domain is DTGVSQNPRHKITKRGQNVTFRCDPISEHNRLYWYRQTLGQGPEFLTYFQNEAQLEKSRLLSDRFSAERPKGSFSTLEIQRTEQGDSAMYLCASSARWGGLTDTRYFGPGTRLTVL.

This clonotype was recorded a few times. The chain joins TRBV7-2 to TRBJ1-5; D perhaps matches TRBD1 (5 bases). CDR1 SGHTA and CDR2 FQGNSA come from the germline V gene. Between the trimmed V and J ends, which lost 3 bases and 3 bases, there was a span of 15 bases. The CDR3 extends over 16 amino acids. CDR3 sequence: CASSLSGTEPNQPQHF. The CDR3 bases are TGTGCCAGCAGCTTGTCCGGGACTGAACCCAATCAGCCCCAGCATTTT. The complete variable domain, with remaining parts taken from reference TRBV7-2 and TRBJ1-5, reads GAGVSQSPSNKVTEKGKDVELRCDPISGHTALYWYRQSLGQGLEFLIYFQGNSAPDKSGLPSDRFSAERTGGSVSTLTIQRTQQEDSAVYLCASSLSGTEPNQPQHFGDGTRLSIL.

This sequence joins TRBV4-1 and TRBJ2-4; unclear D gene. Germline V gene sequence: CDR1 MGHRA, CDR2 YSYEKL. With 4 bases removed from V and 3 bases from J, the gap between germline ends came to 16 bases. This CDR3 spans 16 amino acids. The CDR3 protein is CASSPSPGRSKNIQYF. As DNA, the CDR3 is TGCGCCAGCAGCCCGAGCCCCGGACGCAGCAAAAACATTCAGTACTTC.

The V gene is TRBV2, the J gene TRBJ2-1, with TRBD1 matching over 7 bases. V lost 7 bases to trimming and J lost 3 bases; unmatched junction nucleotides: 6. There are 14 residues in the CDR3. CDR1 SNHLY and CDR2 FYNNEI come from the germline V gene. The CDR3 DNA reads TGTGCCAGCATAGGGGGCAACTACTACAATGAGCAGTTCTTC. Amino acids: CASIGGNYYNEQFF.

Points on this clonotype: The junction departs from germline at one end; a sequencing error may be responsible. The chain combines TRBV7-2 with TRBJ2-1; 9 bases agree with TRBD2. The germline V gene encodes CDR1 SGHTA and CDR2 FQGNSA. The CDR3 is made up of 15 amino acids. The CDR3 region has the DNA TGTGCCAGCAGTTTAGTTGCCAGCGGGGGGACTGAGCAGTTCTTC. It translates to CASSLVASGGTEQFF.

This clonotype was picked up many times. The chain combines TRBV29-1 with TRBJ2-7, with 8 bases lining up with TRBD1. CDR3 length equals 11 residues. The V gene end was trimmed by 6 bases and the J gene end by 7 bases; junction bases not matched to a gene: 5. Germline V gene sequence: CDR1 SQVTM, CDR2 ANQGSEA. The CDR3 DNA sequence: TGCAGCGTCCGGACAGGGAGAGAGCAGTACTTC. This codes for CSVRTGREQYF.